Below are 23 T cell receptor beta chains sequenced from a single sample in a study of T cells in Graves' hyperthyroidism and ophthalmopathy. The investigators amplified TCR beta CDR3 regions from RNA transcripts. The HTBI primer set drove a first-round RT-PCR of the TCR CDR3. Using its own MiXCR run on the multiplex PCR reads, TCRdb lists one record per CDR3 protein. The sample includes 550,000 to 650,000 distinct CDR3 sequences, about 14% of them seen just once. Sequenced material: blood. These receptors were obtained from a woman aged 35 to 49 with Graves' hyperthyroidism.

This clonotype was found many times. The chain combines TRBV2 with TRBJ1-4, with TRBD1 as a possible D gene (5 bases). The CDR3 sequence is 18 residues long. In germline, CDR1 is SNHLY, CDR2 FYNNEI. V dropped 7 bases and J dropped 3 bases, with 24 bases sitting between them. CDR3 sequence (DNA): TGTGCCAGCAAGGGGTCCGGAATCCTAAAACCGGCTAATGAAAAACTGTTTTTT. This translates into CASKGSGILKPANEKLFF.

This clonotype was seen a handful of times. Being one base from a much bigger clone, this may be a read error. V gene TRBV20-1 combines with J gene TRBJ2-1; 9 nucleotides align to TRBD2. Germline CDR1 and CDR2: DFQATT and SNEGSKA (reference sequence). The CDR3 extends over 14 amino acids. This CDR3 reads CSASRLAGSNEQLF. CDR3 bases: TGCAGTGCTAGTAGGCTAGCGGGGAGCAATGAGCAGCTCTTC.

The chain uses TRBV29-1 and TRBJ1-4; a weak D match, TRBD1 (6 bases). Trimming removed 5 bases at V and 3 bases at J, with 16 bases between. This CDR3 comprises 15 residues. Germline CDR1 SQVTM, CDR2 ANQGSEA. Here the CDR3 reads CSVRDGGQANEKLFF. Written as DNA, the CDR3 is TGCAGCGTTCGGGACGGGGGGCAGGCTAATGAAAAACTGTTTTTT.

Many counts were recorded for this clonotype. This sequence joins TRBV28 and TRBJ2-7, with TRBD1 as a possible D gene (5 bases). This CDR3 has 15 amino acids. Germline CDR1 is MDHEN and CDR2 is SYDVKM. Trimming took off 0 bases at V and 4 bases at J, with 13 bases between the two ends. This CDR3 is CASSLWQGPTYEQYF. The CDR3 nucleotides are TGTGCCAGCAGTTTATGGCAGGGCCCTACTTACGAGCAGTACTTC.

The table lists this clonotype with many counts. The rearrangement links TRBV12-3 or TRBV12-4 to TRBJ2-5; TRBD1 matches 10 bases. The CDR3 is made up of 16 amino acids. The trim removed 4 bases at V and 4 bases at J, leaving 9 bases unmatched. This CDR3 is CASSSGGGTGVETQYF. DNA for the CDR3: TGTGCCAGCAGTTCCGGGGGCGGGACAGGGGTAGAGACCCAGTACTTC.

This clonotype was seen a few times. The chain uses TRBV29-1 and TRBJ2-2; D is perhaps TRBD2 (6 bases). This CDR3 has 14 residues. The V gene's germline CDR1 is SQVTM and CDR2 ANQGSEA. V was shortened by 7 bases and J by 0 bases, with 12 bases between the two germline ends. The CDR3 DNA follows: TGCAGCGCGACCGGGACTTCGAACACCGGGGAGCTGTTTTTT. Protein: CSATGTSNTGELFF.

This clonotype has more than one count but fewer than ten. The chain is built from TRBV28 and TRBJ1-2; D call uncertain. Trimming stripped 2 bases from V and 8 bases from J, with 12 bases between. Germline V gene data show CDR1 as MDHEN and CDR2 as SYDVKM. CDR3 length: 13 amino acids. DNA for the CDR3: TGTGCCAGCAGTTTAGGCCAGGCTAACGGCTACACCTTC. Protein sequence: CASSLGQANGYTF.

This clonotype was found a few times. The chain couples TRBV29-1 to TRBJ2-1; possibly TRBD1 for D (5 bases). The CDR3 is made up of 11 amino acids. The V gene lost 7 bases and the J gene lost 8 bases, with 12 bases spanning the gap. The germline gives CDR1 SQVTM, CDR2 ANQGSEA. CDR3 nucleotide sequence: TGCAGCGCCACGACAGTAGATGAGCAGTTCTTC. Translated: CSATTVDEQFF.

This clonotype has ten or more counts. This sequence joins TRBV11-2 and TRBJ2-1; TRBD2 aligns across 11 bases. V dropped 1 base and J dropped 8; count of bases not matched to a gene: 7. There are 16 residues in the CDR3. The germline V gene has CDR1 SGHAT and CDR2 FQNNGV. In DNA, the CDR3 is TGTGCCAGCAGCTTAGGGGCTAGCGGGAGGATGGATGAGCAGTTCTTC. This sequence encodes CASSLGASGRMDEQFF. Together with reference TRBV11-2 and TRBJ2-1, the CDR3 gives the full variable domain: EAGVAQSPRYKIIEKRQSVAFWCNPISGHATLYWYQQILGQGPKLLIQFQNNGVVDDSQLPKDRFSAERLKGVDSTLKIQPAKLEDSAVYLCASSLGASGRMDEQFFGPGTRLTVL.

This clonotype occurred a few times. The chain employs TRBV6-1 and TRBJ2-7, with D perhaps TRBD1 (6 bases). V was trimmed by 8 bases and J by 2 bases, leaving 13 bases between them. Germline V lookup: CDR1 MNHNS, CDR2 SASEGT. The CDR3 totals 13 residues. The CDR3 spells CASYGQLTYEQYF. CDR3 coding DNA: TGTGCCAGCTATGGACAGTTAACCTACGAGCAGTACTTC.

This clonotype was picked up many times. V and J are TRBV5-1 and TRBJ1-1; TRBD1 is a possible D gene (5 bases). Between the trimmed V and J ends, which lost 6 bases and 2 bases, there was a span of 17 bases. Germline lookup yields CDR1 SGHRS and CDR2 YFSETQ. The CDR3 consists of 15 residues. The CDR3 region is CASTRSEGRNTEAFF. CDR3 nucleotides: TGCGCCAGCACCCGATCAGAGGGGAGAAACACTGAAGCTTTCTTT.

The rearrangement uses TRBV10-3 and TRBJ1-1; 8 bases fit TRBD1. V lost 6 bases, J lost 11 bases, and 8 bases stayed unmatched. The germline gives CDR1 ENHRY, CDR2 SYGVKD. This CDR3 has 12 residues. CDR3 sequence (DNA): TGTGCCATCAGGGAGACAGGGGAAGAGGCTTTCTTT. This translates into CAIRETGEEAFF.

This chain uses TRBV5-1 with TRBJ2-2, with D possibly matching TRBD2 (6 bases). Per germline, CDR1 SGHRS and CDR2 YFSETQ. The CDR3 runs to 17 residues. The ends were cut back, 0 bases at V and 1 base at J, with 13 bases in the middle. Here the CDR3 DNA reads TGCGCCAGCAGCTTGGAGTTGGGGGGATGGAACACCGGGGAGCTGTTTTTT. It is translated as CASSLELGGWNTGELFF.

The gene calls are TRBV6-6 and TRBJ2-1; D possibly corresponds to TRBD2 (6 bases). The CDR3 consists of 15 residues. Per the germline V gene, CDR1 is MNHNY and CDR2 is SVGAGI (reference sequence). Trimming left V 0 bases short and J 9 bases short, with 15 bases between. The CDR3 DNA follows: TGTGCCAGCAGTTACTCAGGTGACCCAGCGGGTGAGCAGTTCTTC. It encodes CASSYSGDPAGEQFF.

This clonotype was counted at least ten times. This sequence joins TRBV2 and TRBJ2-3; no firm D call. Germline V gene lookup returns CDR1 SNHLY and CDR2 FYNNEI. The CDR3 loop spans 12 amino acids. Trimming left V 3 bases short and J 7 bases short, with 8 bases between. The DNA for the CDR3 is TGTGCCAGCAGTGAGGCATTGAATACGCAGTATTTT. Translation gives CASSEALNTQYF.

This clonotype showed up many times. The gene calls are TRBV6-1 and TRBJ1-2; 7 nucleotides line up with TRBD1. The germline CDR1 and CDR2 sequences are MNHNS and SASEGT. There are 16 residues in the CDR3. Trimming cost V 1 base and J 4 bases; bases outside gene matches: 9. The CDR3 DNA reads as TGTGCCAGCAGTGAAGAGTCGACAGGGAGAGCCTATGGCTACACCTTC. Residues: CASSEESTGRAYGYTF.

This clonotype was recorded at least ten times. The CDR3 protein is CASSWTGSTEAFF. The CDR3 DNA sequence: TGTGCCAGCAGCTGGACAGGGTCCACTGAAGCTTTCTTT. This chain connects TRBV3-1 to TRBJ1-1; TRBD1 agrees at 8 bases. The CDR3 totals 13 residues. The V gene's germline CDR1 is LGHDT and CDR2 YNNKEL (reference sequence). The junction had 3 bases not matched to a gene; V was cut back by 5 bases and J by 4 bases.

The chain is built from TRBV7-3 and TRBJ2-7; D is perhaps TRBD2 (6 bases). Per germline, CDR1 SGHTA and CDR2 FQGTGA. Trimming took 1 base from V and 0 from J, leaving 10 bases between them. The CDR3 is made up of 15 amino acids. The CDR3 DNA reads TGTGCCAGCAGCTTAAGTGGCGGGATCTCCTACGAGCAGTACTTC. Protein: CASSLSGGISYEQYF.

V and J are TRBV5-1 and TRBJ1-1; D is unclear. The CDR3 sequence is 13 residues long. V lost 3 bases, J lost 4 bases, and 10 bases lay in between. Germline CDR1 SGHRS, CDR2 YFSETQ. The DNA for the CDR3 is TGCGCCAGCAGCTCACGGACGGGCACTGAAGCTTTCTTT. Its translation is CASSSRTGTEAFF. Looking up the rest from reference TRBV5-1 and TRBJ1-1 gives the full variable domain: KAGVTQTPRYLIKTRGQQVTLSCSPISGHRSVSWYQQTPGQGLQFLFEYFSETQRNKGNFPGRFSGRQFSNSRSEMNVSTLELGDSALYLCASSSRTGTEAFFGQGTRLTVV.

There are many counts of this clonotype. The chain has TRBV6-1 and TRBJ2-1; D is ambiguous. The CDR3 extends over 15 amino acids. V lost 4 bases, J lost 3 bases, and 13 bases lay in between. Germline CDR1 and CDR2: MNHNS and SASEGT. The CDR3: CASSVVGGNYNEQFF. The CDR3 nucleotides read TGTGCCAGCAGTGTGGTGGGTGGGAACTACAATGAGCAGTTCTTC.

This clonotype was counted only a few times. The chain links TRBV6-2 or TRBV6-3 to TRBJ2-2, with a weak D call TRBD1 (5 bases). Germline V gene sequence: CDR1 MNHEY, CDR2 SVGEGT. The V end lost 11 bases, the J end lost 5 bases, and 15 bases lay between the germline ends. This CDR3 has 13 residues. The CDR3 loop is CAGAGLGTGELFF. Here the CDR3 DNA reads TGTGCCGGGGCAGGATTGGGGACCGGGGAGCTGTTTTTT.

This clonotype was detected ten times or more. The chain links TRBV20-1 to TRBJ2-1; tentative D call: TRBD2 (5 bases). Trimming pared 1 base from V and 5 bases from J, leaving 12 bases between. The V gene's germline CDR1 is DFQATT and CDR2 SNEGSKA (reference sequence). This CDR3 has 14 residues. CDR3 DNA: TGCAGTGCTAGAGCAAGACACGGGGACAATGAGCAGTTCTTC. It is translated as CSARARHGDNEQFF.

This clonotype was seen ten or more times. The CDR3 reads CASSPPGLKNIQYF. The CDR3 region has the DNA TGTGCCAGCTCACCACCGGGACTCAAAAACATTCAGTACTTC. The chain is built from TRBV18 and TRBJ2-4, with D perhaps matching TRBD2 (6 bases). Germline-derived CDR1 and CDR2 are KGHSH and LQKENI. The CDR3 sequence is 14 residues long. Trimming removed 0 bases at V and 3 bases at J, with 6 bases between.